This T cell receptor (beta chain) stems from a study of cytomegalovirus exposure and HLA in healthy donors. Notes on the study in general: An Asian-associated ancestry cluster reportedly showed fewer N-insertions than the approximately 600-donor mean in a later analysis. In an earlier analysis, productive rearrangement rates for most beta V segments clustered near 87% or 30%. Differences between HLA loci emerged in a later analysis of TCR association rates, with DRB1 most and HLA-C fewest. The authors assumed roughly uniform sequencing depth across donors for presence/absence analyses.

The PCR was carried out with 60 Vbeta primers and 13 Jbeta primers. Clones were sequenced by immunoSEQ multiplex PCR, and TCRdb holds only the in-frame ones, with some missing. The data hold about 130,000 clones, with roughly 80% observed a single time. In regard to this clone: Its specificity is unknown.

Germline V gives CDR1 LGHNT, CDR2 FRNRAP. The germline V and J ends were trimmed by 0 bases and 1 base, with 16 bases remaining between them. The length of the CDR3 is 18 residues. This sequence originates from a man in his thirties or forties in good health and CMV-seronegative. The specimen sequenced was PBMCs. This chain joins TRBV12-5 and TRBJ2-1; TRBD1 might be the D (6 bases). CDR3 nucleotides: TGTGCTAGTGGTTTGGTACCAATCGGGCAGGGGTCCTACAATGAGCAGTTCTTC. The encoded protein is CASGLVPIGQGSYNEQFF.